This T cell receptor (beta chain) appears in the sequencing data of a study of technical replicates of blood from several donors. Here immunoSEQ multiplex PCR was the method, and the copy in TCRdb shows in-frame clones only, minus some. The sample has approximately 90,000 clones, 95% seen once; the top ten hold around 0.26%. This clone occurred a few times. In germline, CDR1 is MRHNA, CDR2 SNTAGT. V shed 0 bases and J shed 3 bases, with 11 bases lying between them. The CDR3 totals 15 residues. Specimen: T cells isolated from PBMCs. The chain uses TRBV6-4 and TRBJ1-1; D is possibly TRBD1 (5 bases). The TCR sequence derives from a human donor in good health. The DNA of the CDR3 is TGTGCCAGCAGTGACTCGATCGGGGGGTACACTGAAGCTTTCTTT. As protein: CASSDSIGGYTEAFF.